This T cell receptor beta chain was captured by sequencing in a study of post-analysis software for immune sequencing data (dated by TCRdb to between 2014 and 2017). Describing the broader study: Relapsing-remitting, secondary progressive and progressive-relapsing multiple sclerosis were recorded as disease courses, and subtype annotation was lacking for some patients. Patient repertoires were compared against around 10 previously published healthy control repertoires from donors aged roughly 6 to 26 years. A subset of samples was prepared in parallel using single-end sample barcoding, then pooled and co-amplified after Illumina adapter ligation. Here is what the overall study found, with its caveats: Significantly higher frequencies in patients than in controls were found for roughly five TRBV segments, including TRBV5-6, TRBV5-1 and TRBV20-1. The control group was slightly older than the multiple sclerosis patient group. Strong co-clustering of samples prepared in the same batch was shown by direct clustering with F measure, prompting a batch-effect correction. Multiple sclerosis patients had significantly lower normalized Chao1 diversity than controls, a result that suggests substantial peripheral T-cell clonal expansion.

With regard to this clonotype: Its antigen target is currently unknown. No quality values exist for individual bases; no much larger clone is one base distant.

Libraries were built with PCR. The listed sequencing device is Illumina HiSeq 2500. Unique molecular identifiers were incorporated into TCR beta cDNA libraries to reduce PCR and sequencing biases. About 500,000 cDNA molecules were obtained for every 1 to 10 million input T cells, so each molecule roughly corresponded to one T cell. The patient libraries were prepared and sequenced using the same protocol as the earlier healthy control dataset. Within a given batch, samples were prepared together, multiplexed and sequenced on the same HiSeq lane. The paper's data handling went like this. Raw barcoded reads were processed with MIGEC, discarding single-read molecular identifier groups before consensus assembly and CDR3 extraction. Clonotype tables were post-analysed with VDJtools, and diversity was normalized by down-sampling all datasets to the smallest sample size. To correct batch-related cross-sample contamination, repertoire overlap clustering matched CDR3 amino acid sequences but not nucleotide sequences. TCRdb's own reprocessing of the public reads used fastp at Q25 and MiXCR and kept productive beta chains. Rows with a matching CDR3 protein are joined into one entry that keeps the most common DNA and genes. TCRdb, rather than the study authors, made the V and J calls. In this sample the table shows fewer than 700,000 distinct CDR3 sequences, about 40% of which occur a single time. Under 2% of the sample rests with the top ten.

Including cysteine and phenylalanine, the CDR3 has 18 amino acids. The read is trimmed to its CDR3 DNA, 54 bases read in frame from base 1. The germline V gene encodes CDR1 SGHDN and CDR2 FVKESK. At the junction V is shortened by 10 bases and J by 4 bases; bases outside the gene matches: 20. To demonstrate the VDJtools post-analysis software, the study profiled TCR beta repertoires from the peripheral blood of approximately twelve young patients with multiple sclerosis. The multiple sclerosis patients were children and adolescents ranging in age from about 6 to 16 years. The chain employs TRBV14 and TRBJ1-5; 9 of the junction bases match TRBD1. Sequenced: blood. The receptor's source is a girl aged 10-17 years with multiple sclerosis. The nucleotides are TGTGCCACACTACCTTCGGACAGGGGAGTGGCGGGAAATCAGCCCCAGCATTTT. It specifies CATLPSDRGVAGNQPQHF.